This T cell receptor (beta chain) was identified during a study of beta chain features in type 1 diabetes. As every portion of the isolated RNA was reverse transcribed, the sequencing read expressed TCRB transcripts. Clones were sequenced by immunoSEQ multiplex PCR, and TCRdb holds only the in-frame ones, with some missing. The data contain hundreds of thousands of clones, 14% of them singletons. Study findings and constraints: The naive, central memory and Treg TCRB repertoires of patients appeared to be more similar to one another than those of healthy donors.

The germline V gene has CDR1 SGHTA and CDR2 FQGNSA. The V end was cut by 1 base, the J end by 13 bases, with 23 bases between. The CDR3 loop spans 16 amino acids. A remark on this clone: The antigen remains unidentified.

The V call is TRBV7-2, the J call TRBJ2-1; weak D call: TRBD2 (6 bases). The sequence came from a middle-aged woman in good health. Sequenced input: naive CD4+ T cells from blood. The CDR3 DNA is TGTGCCAGCAGCTTAGAAGGTGGGGTCCCCGGGGGATTACAGTTCTTC. Translating it yields CASSLEGGVPGGLQFF.